This TCR beta chain was retrieved from a study of blood T cell repertoires in COVID-19 (dated by TCRdb to about 2020). About the investigation overall: Samples from collaborators originated in the United States, Italy and Spain and spanned both the acute and convalescent phases of COVID-19. The dataset comprised deeply sampled blood TCRbeta repertoires from subjects exposed to, actively infected with, or recovered from COVID-19. The material from the prospective study consisted of cDNA or gDNA derived from T cells, B-cell-depleted T cells, or PBMCs. A de-identified subject ID, COVID-19 status, age in years and sex were almost always included in the sample metadata. The repertoires were released in a freely available public database intended as a resource for research on the immune response to SARS-CoV-2. HLA class I and class II types, where available, came from metadata supplied by the sample provider rather than from assay-based typing. The samples were drawn from two sources: the first 160 participants of the ongoing ImmuneRACE study, and 1,254 subjects contributed by 6 global collaborators.

As to this clone: The specificity of this receptor is unknown. It has no much larger one-base neighbor in the sample; base qualities were not kept.

TCRbeta CDR3 regions were amplified from genomic DNA by means of the immunoSEQ Assay, a bias-controlled multiplex PCR. As for the authors' bioinformatics: The number of nucleated cells in each sample was estimated by amplification of reference gene primers within the assay. To quantify the absolute abundance of each unique TCRbeta CDR3 rearrangement, sequence reads were collapsed and filtered. Productive Simpson clonality was computed per sample as the square root of Simpson's diversity index over productive rearrangements. The source is immuneACCESS, and TCRdb retained only in-frame sequences with V and J called. Part of the clones is not carried over; for the studies checked, unresolved V genes explain less than half of this, and the remainder is unexplained. V, J and clone size derive from that table, while D and trimming were established from the DNA sequence. The sample table records under 300,000 clones; 90% of these occur just once. The ten biggest clones cover roughly 3.6% of the sample.

The full study reports these points: The quantity of clinical and demographic metadata differed by source and by participant and was supplied without curation.

V loses 5 bases at its end and J loses 0 bases; junction bases beyond the gene matches: 6. The germline V gene (reference sequence) yields MNHEY for CDR1 and SMNVEV for CDR2. Spanning cysteine to phenylalanine, the CDR3 consists of 15 amino acids. Kept here is only the CDR3 DNA, which spans 45 bases and is read in frame from base 1. The collaborating institutions used their own protocols to collect whole blood in K2EDTA tubes. For TCRbeta analysis, collaborators shipped samples in one of three forms: frozen whole blood, isolated PBMCs, or DNA extracted from either of those sample types. This receptor chain uses TRBV27 and TRBJ1-1, with 7 bases aligning to TRBD1. This clonotype was sampled from a woman in her thirties or forties with acute or convalescent COVID-19. Sequenced material: peripheral blood. The nucleotides read TGTGCCAGCAGTCCGTTGACAGGGATGAACACTGAAGCTTTCTTT. This sequence encodes CASSPLTGMNTEAFF.